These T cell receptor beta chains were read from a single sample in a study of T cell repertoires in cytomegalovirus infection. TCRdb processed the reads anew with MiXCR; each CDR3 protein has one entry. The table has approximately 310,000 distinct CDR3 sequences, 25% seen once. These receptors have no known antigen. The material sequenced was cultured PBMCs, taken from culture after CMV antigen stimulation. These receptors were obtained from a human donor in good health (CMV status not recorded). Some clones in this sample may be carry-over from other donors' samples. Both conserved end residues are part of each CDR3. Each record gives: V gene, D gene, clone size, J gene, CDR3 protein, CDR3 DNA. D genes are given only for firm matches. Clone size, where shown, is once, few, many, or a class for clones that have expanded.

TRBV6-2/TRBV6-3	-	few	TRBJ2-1	CASSSISGVNEQFF	TGTGCCAGCAGTTCCATATCGGGGGTCAATGAGCAGTTCTTC
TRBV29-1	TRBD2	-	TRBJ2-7	CSVTKPSGRGHEQYF	TGCAGCGTGACAAAACCTAGCGGAAGAGGTCACGAGCAGTACTTC
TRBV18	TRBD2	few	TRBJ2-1	CASSPLTTSGSKNEQFF	TGTGCCAGCTCACCCCTAACGACTAGCGGGAGTAAAAATGAGCAGTTCTTC
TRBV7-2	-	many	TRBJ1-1	CASSLYVNTEAFF	TGTGCCAGCAGCTTATATGTGAACACTGAAGCTTTCTTT
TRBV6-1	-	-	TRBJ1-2	CAKRDESYGYTF	TGTGCCAAAAGGGACGAAAGCTATGGCTACACCTTC
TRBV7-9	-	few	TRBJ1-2	CASSLPGGEVGYTF	TGTGCCAGCAGCCTCCCCGGGGGCGAGGTTGGCTACACCTTC
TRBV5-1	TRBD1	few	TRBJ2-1	CASSLRVGTGGASANEQFF	TGCGCCAGCAGCTTGAGGGTAGGGACAGGGGGCGCTTCGGCCAATGAGCAGTTCTTC
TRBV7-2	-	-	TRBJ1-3	CASSFSGSTIYF	TGTGCCAGCAGTTTCTCTGGAAGCACCATATATTTT
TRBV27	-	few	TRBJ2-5	CASSPRQVQETQYF	TGTGCCAGCAGTCCACGACAGGTCCAAGAGACCCAGTACTTC
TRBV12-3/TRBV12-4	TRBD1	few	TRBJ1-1	CASRRDRDTEAFF	TGTGCCAGCAGGAGGGACAGGGACACTGAAGCTTTCTTT
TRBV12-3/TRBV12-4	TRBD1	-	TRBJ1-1	CASSFGTDEAFF	TGTGCCAGCAGCTTCGGGACAGACGAAGCTTTCTTT
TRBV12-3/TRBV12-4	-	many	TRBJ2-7	CASSLAFYEQYF	TGTGCCAGCAGTTTAGCTTTTTACGAGCAGTACTTC
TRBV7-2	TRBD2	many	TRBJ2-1	CASRSTSGKYNEQFF	TGTGCCAGCAGATCTACTAGCGGGAAATACAATGAGCAGTTCTTC
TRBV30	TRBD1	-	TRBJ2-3	CACQYRGQRTDTQYF	TGTGCCTGCCAATACAGGGGGCAGAGGACAGATACGCAGTATTTT
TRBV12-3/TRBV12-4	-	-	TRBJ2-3	CASSSRGNYTDTQYF	TGTGCCAGCAGCTCTCGGGGGAATTACACAGATACGCAGTATTTT
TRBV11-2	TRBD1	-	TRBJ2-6	CASSLGQGNPGANVLTF	TGTGCCAGCAGCCTCGGACAGGGGAATCCTGGGGCCAACGTCCTGACTTTC
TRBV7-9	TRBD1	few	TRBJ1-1	CASSLDRGLPEAFF	TGTGCCAGCAGCTTAGACAGGGGGCTCCCTGAAGCTTTCTTT
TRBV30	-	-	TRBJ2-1	CAWSVELAAYEQFF	TGTGCCTGGAGTGTGGAACTAGCTGCCTATGAGCAGTTCTTC
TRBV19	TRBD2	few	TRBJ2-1	CAIGLAGGNEQFF	TGTGCCATAGGACTAGCGGGAGGGAATGAGCAGTTCTTC
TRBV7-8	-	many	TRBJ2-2	CASSLSKNTGELFF	TGTGCCAGCAGCTTATCTAAGAACACCGGGGAGCTGTTTTTT
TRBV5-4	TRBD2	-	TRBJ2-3	CASSLDGGRTDTQYF	TGTGCCAGCAGCCTGGACGGCGGGAGAACAGATACGCAGTATTTT
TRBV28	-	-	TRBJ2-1	CASSLGGASYNEQFF	TGCGCCAGCAGCTTGGGCGGGGCCTCCTACAATGAGCAGTTCTTC
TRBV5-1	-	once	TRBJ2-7	CASRMEGEQYF	TGCGCCAGCAGGATGGAGGGCGAGCAGTACTTC
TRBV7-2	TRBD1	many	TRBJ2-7	CASSQYRGQAYEQYF	TGTGCCAGCAGCCAATACAGGGGGCAGGCCTACGAGCAGTACTTC
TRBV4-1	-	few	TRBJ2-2	CASSSVGGNTGELFF	TGCGCCAGCAGCTCTGTGGGAGGGAACACCGGGGAGCTGTTTTTT
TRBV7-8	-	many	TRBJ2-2	CASSPQSRNTGELFF	TGTGCCAGCAGCCCGCAGAGCCGGAACACCGGGGAGCTGTTTTTT
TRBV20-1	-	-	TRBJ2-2	CSARPLDTGELFF	TGCAGTGCTCGCCCTCTAGACACCGGGGAGCTGTTTTTT
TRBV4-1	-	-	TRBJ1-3	CASSPGGAPGGGNTIYF	TGCGCCAGCAGCCCGGGCGGCGCGCCGGGTGGAGGAAACACCATATATTTT
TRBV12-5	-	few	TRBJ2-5	CASGLGVSQETQYF	TGTGCTAGTGGTTTGGGCGTCAGCCAAGAGACCCAGTACTTC
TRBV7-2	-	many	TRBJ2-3	CASSPQGSTDTQYF	TGTGCCAGCAGCCCCCAGGGAAGCACAGATACGCAGTATTTT
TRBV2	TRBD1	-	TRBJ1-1	CASLPGTGGAEAFF	TGTGCCAGCCTCCCCGGGACAGGGGGCGCCGAAGCTTTCTTT
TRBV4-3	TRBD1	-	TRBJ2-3	CASSQTTGTPTDTQYF	TGCGCCAGCAGCCAAACGACAGGGACACCCACAGATACGCAGTATTTT
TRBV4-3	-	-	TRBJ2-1	CASSQGTFYNEQFF	TGCGCCAGCAGCCAAGGGACTTTCTACAATGAGCAGTTCTTC
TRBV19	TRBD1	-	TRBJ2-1	CASSIGTGVREQFF	TGTGCCAGTAGTATCGGCACAGGGGTGAGGGAGCAGTTCTTC
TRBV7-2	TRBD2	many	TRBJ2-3	CASSAGDITDTQYF	TGTGCCAGCAGCGCGGGAGATATCACAGATACGCAGTATTTT
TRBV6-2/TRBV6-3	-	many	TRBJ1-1	CASSHRDPANTEAFF	TGTGCCAGCAGCCACCGGGACCCAGCGAACACTGAAGCTTTCTTT
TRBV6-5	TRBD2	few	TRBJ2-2	CASSYYMSGTSGANTGELFF	TGTGCCAGCAGTTACTACATGTCCGGGACTAGCGGCGCGAACACCGGGGAGCTGTTTTTT
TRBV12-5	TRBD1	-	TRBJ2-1	CASGLVQGVRNEQFF	TGTGCTAGTGGTTTGGTACAGGGGGTCAGGAATGAGCAGTTCTTC
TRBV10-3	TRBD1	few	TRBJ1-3	CAISEGRGPGNTIYF	TGTGCCATCAGTGAGGGCAGGGGGCCTGGAAACACCATATATTTT
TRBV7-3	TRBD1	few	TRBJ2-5	CASSPTGGPRRETQYF	TGTGCCAGCAGCCCAACAGGGGGCCCCAGGCGAGAGACCCAGTACTTC
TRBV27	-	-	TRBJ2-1	CASSLLRENEQFF	TGTGCCAGCAGTTTATTAAGGGAGAATGAGCAGTTCTTC
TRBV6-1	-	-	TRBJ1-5	CASREGGLIFQPQHF	TGTGCCAGCAGGGAGGGGGGATTGATTTTTCAGCCCCAGCATTTT
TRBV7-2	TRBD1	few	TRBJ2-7	CASSPLPLGGSGYEQYF	TGTGCCAGCAGCCCCCTCCCCTTAGGGGGCAGCGGCTACGAGCAGTACTTC
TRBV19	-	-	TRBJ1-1	CASTSRLNTEAFF	TGTGCCAGTACCAGCAGGTTGAACACTGAAGCTTTCTTT
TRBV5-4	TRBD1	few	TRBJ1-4	CASSLDRGDEKLFF	TGTGCCAGCAGCCTGGACAGGGGTGACGAAAAACTGTTTTTT
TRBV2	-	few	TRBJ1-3	CASSVEGPGGNTIYF	TGTGCCAGCAGTGTGGAGGGCCCGGGTGGAAACACCATATATTTT
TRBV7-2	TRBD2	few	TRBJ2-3	CASSLPGLAGDVADTQYF	TGTGCCAGCAGCTTACCGGGACTAGCGGGAGACGTAGCAGATACGCAGTATTTT
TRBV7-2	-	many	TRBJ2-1	CASSSSKGPGDYNEQFF	TGTGCCAGCAGCTCTTCAAAGGGGCCTGGGGATTACAATGAGCAGTTCTTC
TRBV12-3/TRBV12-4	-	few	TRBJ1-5	CASSLTGGQPQHF	TGTGCCAGCAGCTTAACCGGGGGTCAGCCCCAGCATTTT
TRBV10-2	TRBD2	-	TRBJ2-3	CASRGTSGSLDTQYF	TGCGCCAGCAGGGGGACTAGCGGGAGTTTGGATACGCAGTATTTT
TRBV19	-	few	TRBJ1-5	CASSIGANNQPQHF	TGTGCCAGTAGTATTGGTGCAAACAATCAGCCCCAGCATTTT
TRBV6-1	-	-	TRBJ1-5	CASSPNTPSNQPQHF	TGTGCCAGCAGTCCCAACACACCTAGCAATCAGCCCCAGCATTTT
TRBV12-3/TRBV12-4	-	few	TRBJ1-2	CASSLGGQLSRGYTF	TGTGCCAGCAGTTTAGGAGGACAGTTGTCCCGTGGCTACACCTTC
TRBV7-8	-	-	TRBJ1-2	CASSLEEGRYGYTF	TGTGCCAGCAGCTTAGAGGAAGGGCGCTATGGCTACACCTTC
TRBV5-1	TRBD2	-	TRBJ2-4	CASSSGLAGVAKNIQYF	TGCGCCAGCAGCTCTGGACTAGCGGGAGTGGCCAAAAACATTCAGTACTTC
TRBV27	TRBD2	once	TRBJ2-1	CASGGLASNEQFF	TGTGCCAGCGGCGGACTAGCGAGCAATGAGCAGTTCTTC
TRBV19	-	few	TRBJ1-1	CASSIDAGFTEAFF	TGTGCCAGTAGTATAGACGCGGGATTCACTGAAGCTTTCTTT
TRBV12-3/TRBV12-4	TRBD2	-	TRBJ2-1	CASSFRKTSGYNEQFF	TGTGCCAGCAGTTTCCGAAAGACTAGCGGGTACAATGAGCAGTTCTTC
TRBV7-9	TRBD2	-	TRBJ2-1	CASSLSGTSGSREQFF	TGTGCCAGCAGCTTATCCGGGACTAGCGGGAGTCGTGAGCAGTTCTTC